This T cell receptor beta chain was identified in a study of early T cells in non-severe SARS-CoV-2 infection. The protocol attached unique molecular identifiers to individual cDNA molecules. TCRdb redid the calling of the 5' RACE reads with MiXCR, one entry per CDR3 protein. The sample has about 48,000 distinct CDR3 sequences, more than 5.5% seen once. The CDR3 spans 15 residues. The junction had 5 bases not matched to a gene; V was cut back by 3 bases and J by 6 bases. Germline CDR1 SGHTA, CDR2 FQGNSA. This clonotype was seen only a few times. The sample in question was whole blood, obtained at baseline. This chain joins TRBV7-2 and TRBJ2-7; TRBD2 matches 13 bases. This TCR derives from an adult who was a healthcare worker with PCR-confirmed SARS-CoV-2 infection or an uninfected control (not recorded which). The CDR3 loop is CASSFTSGRVGEQYF. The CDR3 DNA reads TGTGCCAGCAGCTTTACTAGCGGGAGGGTGGGCGAGCAGTACTTC.